The entry below gives a single TCR beta chain sequence along with its context. Its specificity is not known. The sample originates from a study of CD8+ T cells in alopecia areata. Regarding the study as a whole: Sharing of TCRs across patients appeared less clear than in mice, possibly for HLA-related reasons.

The germline V gene has CDR1 SQVTM and CDR2 ANQGSEA. This CDR3 comprises 14 residues. Trimming took 3 bases from V and 4 from J, leaving 15 bases between them. Sequencing used cDNA as its template, made by extracting RNA and reverse transcribing it. Sequencing used immunoSEQ multiplex PCR; TCRdb keeps in-frame clones, though not all of them. Here the sample spans 180,000 or so clones, 58% being singletons. Treatment described: oral pan-JAK inhibitor, 5-10 mg twice daily. Sequenced material: CD4+ T cells sorted from blood, taken at approximately week 60, from a patient treated with tofacitinib. This sequence was found in a human donor with alopecia areata. The rearrangement joins TRBV29-1 to TRBJ2-5, with D perhaps TRBD2 (6 bases). CDR3 loop: CSVDGGVYRETQYF. CDR3 DNA sequence: TGCAGCGTTGATGGAGGGGTATACAGAGAGACCCAGTACTTC.